This TCR beta chain emerged from a study of neurological immune-mediated disorders. Over 160 million TCR-beta sequences from 15-18 subjects came out of each sequencing run. TCRdb used MiXCR to reprocess the 5' RACE reads, holding one entry per CDR3 protein. The sample lists tens of thousands of distinct CDR3 sequences, around 12% occurring once. At least ten counts were recorded for this clonotype. Its antigen remains unidentified. The study drew its healthy controls from blood bank volunteers in Maryland, USA. The study built unsorted libraries from 2 million PBMCs kept at -80 C. The CDR3 sequence is 12 residues long. V dropped 4 bases and J dropped 7 bases, with 8 bases sitting between them. Germline CDR1 SGHRS, CDR2 YFSETQ. Study-level findings and limits: HTLV-1-associated myelopathy ranked highest for TCR clonal expansion and multiple sclerosis lowest, beneath healthy controls.

The J gene is TRBJ2-2, the V gene TRBV5-1; D is uncertain. The clonotype originates from a man aged 55-75 years in good health. Material: PBMCs. CDR3 bases: TGCGCCAGCAGCGCAGAGAACGGGGAGCTGTTTTTT. It codes for CASSAENGELFF.